The present T cell receptor beta chain was sequenced within a study of blood T cell repertoires in COVID-19. Across the study: Both acute and convalescent COVID-19 samples were obtained from the United States, Italy and Spain.

TCRdb's table, derived via immunoSEQ multiplex PCR, lists solely in-frame clones and lacks some. The sample has about 160,000 clones, around 87% seen once; the top ten hold less than 0.7%. The CDR3 is made up of 13 amino acids. Germline loops: CDR1 MNHEY, CDR2 SVGAGI. V was clipped by 3 bases and J by 8 bases, with 13 bases between them. The material sequenced was peripheral blood. This clonotype was sampled from a man in his sixties with COVID-19, enrolled during active disease. V gene TRBV6-5 combines with J gene TRBJ1-2; possibly TRBD1 for D (5 bases). CDR3 sequence reads: CASSYTREGGYTF. The CDR3 DNA follows: TGTGCCAGCAGTTATACCAGGGAGGGAGGCTACACCTTC.